This TCR beta chain was identified in a study of technical replicates of blood from a handful of donors. This CDR3 comprises 11 residues. In germline, CDR1 is LNHDA, CDR2 SQIVND (reference sequence). The V end was cut by 7 bases, the J end by 7 bases, with 8 bases between. Profiling relied on immunoSEQ multiplex PCR, and the TCRdb table lists in-frame clones only, not all of them. The sample shows 80,000 to 95,000 clones, 90% to 98% of them seen only once. Sequenced material: T cells isolated from PBMCs. The sequence came from a human donor in good health. The gene calls are TRBV19 and TRBJ1-3; no definite D call. CDR3: CASKPGNTIYF. CDR3 coding DNA: TGTGCCAGTAAGCCGGGGAACACCATATATTTT.